These 22 T cell receptor beta chains were all obtained from the same sample, sequenced in a study of response to subunit inactivated influenza vaccine. One entry per CDR3 protein, called by TCRdb with MiXCR from the RT-PCR reads. The table records just under 550,000 distinct CDR3 sequences, less than 25% of them present only once. The same specimen was also included in a second study, on T cells expressing NK-cell markers. That work states: Template switching by 5'RACE with UMIs generated the TCR beta cDNA.

The sample here was CD4+ T cells sorted from PBMCs, taken 11 to 12 days after vaccination. The receptors were gathered from a man aged 45 to 65 who received an inactivated influenza vaccine.

This clonotype was observed a few times. The chain is built from TRBV20-1 and TRBJ2-7, with D possibly TRBD2 on 6 matching bases. Trimming left V 5 bases short and J 5 bases short, with 19 bases between. The CDR3 is made up of 14 amino acids. The V gene's germline CDR1 is DFQATT and CDR2 SNEGSKA (reference sequence). The CDR3 reads CSASSSGDPHEQYF. CDR3 sequence (DNA): TGCAGTGCTTCTTCATCGGGAGACCCACACGAGCAGTACTTC.

Only a few counts were recorded for this clonotype. CDR3 in amino acids: CASSYPIDPGRRNPSTDTQYF. The CDR3 bases are TGTGCCAGCAGTTACCCAATCGACCCTGGGAGAAGAAACCCCAGCACAGATACGCAGTATTTT. V is TRBV6-2 or TRBV6-3 and J is TRBJ2-3; D is possibly TRBD2 (5 bases). Germline lookup yields CDR1 MNHEY and CDR2 SVGEGT. V was cut by 2 bases and J by 0 bases, with 27 bases left in between. There are 21 residues in the CDR3.

The J gene is TRBJ2-3, the V gene TRBV29-1, with 7 nucleotides matching TRBD1. Germline V gene lookup returns CDR1 SQVTM and CDR2 ANQGSEA. V shed 6 bases and J 2 bases; nucleotides not matched to a gene: 8. The CDR3 is 14 amino acids. The CDR3 DNA is TGCAGCGTGGGGACAGCGGCGTACACAGATACGCAGTATTTT. Translating it yields CSVGTAAYTDTQYF.

This clonotype turned up a few times. The chain combines TRBV7-9 with TRBJ2-7, with D possibly TRBD2 on 5 matching bases. The CDR3 totals 14 residues. CDR1 and CDR2 (germline): SEHNR, FQNEAQ (reference sequence). V was trimmed by 3 bases and J by 0 bases, leaving 9 bases between them. In nucleotides, the CDR3 is TGTGCCAGCAGCTTGGACTTCACCTCCTACGAGCAGTACTTC. It translates to CASSLDFTSYEQYF. The variable domain in full, completed from reference TRBV7-9 and TRBJ2-7, reads DTGVSQNPRHKITKRGQNVTFRCDPISEHNRLYWYRQTLGQGPEFLTYFQNEAQLEKSRLLSDRFSAERPKGSFSTLEIQRTEQGDSAMYLCASSLDFTSYEQYFGPGTRLTVT.

The V call is TRBV5-1, the J call TRBJ2-3; perhaps TRBD2 as D (6 bases). Germline-derived CDR1 and CDR2 are SGHRS and YFSETQ. There are 16 residues in the CDR3. Trimming cost V 4 bases and J 2 bases, with 17 bases left between them. CDR3 sequence: CASSTGAGYSTDTQYF. The CDR3 nucleotides are TGCGCCAGCAGCACGGGAGCGGGCTACTCCACAGATACGCAGTATTTT.

There are a few counts of this clonotype. The chain couples TRBV15 to TRBJ2-7, with D perhaps given as TRBD1 or TRBD2 (5 bases each). V was shortened by 5 bases and J by 0 bases, with 17 bases between the two germline ends. Germline assignment: CDR1 LNHNV and CDR2 YYDKDF (reference sequence). This CDR3 comprises 16 residues. The CDR3, as DNA: TGTGCCACCAGCCCCCGGGACGGACGGAACTCCTACGAGCAGTACTTC. Its translation: CATSPRDGRNSYEQYF.

This clonotype has only a few counts. This chain links TRBV6-1 with TRBJ1-2; D perhaps matches TRBD1 (6 bases). V dropped 0 bases and J dropped 8 bases, with 16 bases sitting between them. CDR1 MNHNS and CDR2 SASEGT come from the germline V gene. This CDR3 contains 15 residues. CDR3 sequence: CASSEALRGARGYTF. The DNA of the CDR3 is TGTGCCAGCAGTGAAGCGCTTCGGGGGGCGCGGGGCTACACCTTC.

This clonotype was recorded a few times. The rearrangement uses TRBV20-1 and TRBJ2-5; no definite D call. This CDR3 has 13 residues. Germline V CDR1 and CDR2: DFQATT, SNEGSKA (reference sequence). V shed 2 bases and J shed 2 bases, with 9 bases lying between them. The DNA of the CDR3 is TGCAGTGCTAGAAGGCCGAATCAAGAGACCCAGTACTTC. This encodes CSARRPNQETQYF.

V is TRBV5-1 and J is TRBJ2-7; TRBD2 is a possible D gene (6 bases). The CDR3 runs 13 residues. Germline lookup yields CDR1 SGHRS and CDR2 YFSETQ. Trimming shortened V by 1 base and J by 4 bases, and 9 bases separated the two germline ends. The CDR3 nucleotides read TGCGCCAGCAGCTTGAACAGCGGGTACGAGCAGTACTTC. This codes for CASSLNSGYEQYF.

This clonotype was observed many times. The rearrangement joins TRBV18 to TRBJ2-2; 10 nucleotides agree with TRBD1. This CDR3 spans 16 amino acids. The germline V gene has CDR1 KGHSH and CDR2 LQKENI. Losses at the gene ends were 3 bases for V and 4 bases for J; bases not matched to a gene: 5. As DNA, the CDR3 is TGTGCCAGCTCACCGGCCGGGACAGGGGTCACCGGGGAGCTGTTTTTT. Translated, it gives CASSPAGTGVTGELFF.

The chain uses TRBV6-5 and TRBJ2-7, with 8 bases matching TRBD2. CDR1 is MNHEY, CDR2 SVGAGI, per germline. CDR3 length: 15 residues. The junction had 11 bases not matched to a gene; V was cut back by 6 bases and J by 4 bases. CDR3 nucleotides: TGTGCCAGCAGGTTATCGGGAGGGTCACATTACGAGCAGTACTTC. Its protein is CASRLSGGSHYEQYF.

The rearrangement joins TRBV7-2 to TRBJ2-7; maybe TRBD1 (6 bases). Germline V gene data show CDR1 as SGHTA and CDR2 as FQGNSA. The germline V and J ends were trimmed by 1 base and 5 bases, with 15 bases remaining between them. This CDR3 comprises 15 residues. The chain's CDR3 is CASSLVAGVEDEQYF. The CDR3 DNA sequence: TGTGCCAGCAGCTTAGTAGCAGGGGTGGAGGACGAGCAGTACTTC.

This clonotype was seen only a few times. The chain carries TRBV4-1 and TRBJ2-2, with D perhaps being TRBD1 or TRBD2 (6 bases each). The CDR3 contains 16 residues. Trimming left V 5 bases short and J 4 bases short, with 17 bases between. Germline V CDR1 and CDR2: MGHRA, YSYEKL. This CDR3 reads CASSLTPGAGTGELFF. The CDR3 DNA reads TGCGCCAGCAGCTTGACCCCGGGGGCCGGCACCGGGGAGCTGTTTTTT.

This clonotype has ten or more counts. With a much larger clone just one base away, this may be a read error. The chain has TRBV7-2 and TRBJ2-7; D uncertain. Germline assignment: CDR1 SGHTA and CDR2 FQGNSA. V was cut by 4 bases and J by 3 bases, with 4 bases left in between. The CDR3 spans 11 residues. CDR3 residues: CASSSIYEQYF. CDR3 DNA sequence: TGTGCCAGCAGCTCCATCTACGAGCAGTACTTC. The variable domain in full, with the rest retrieved from reference TRBV7-2 and TRBJ2-7, is GAGVSQSPSNKVTEKGKDVELRCDPISGHTALYWYRQSLGQGLEFLIYFQGNSAPDKSGLPSDRFSAERTGGSVSTLTIQRTQQEDSAVYLCASSSIYEQYFGPGTRLTVT.

This clonotype came up many times. The rearrangement joins TRBV12-3 or TRBV12-4 to TRBJ1-2; unclear D gene. The length of the CDR3 is 12 residues. The V gene lost 2 bases and the J gene lost 4 bases, with 5 bases spanning the gap. DNA of the CDR3: TGTGCCAGCAGTTTAATCAGCTATGGCTACACCTTC. Translating it yields CASSLISYGYTF.

This clonotype was detected a few times. The chain has TRBV10-3 and TRBJ2-5, with TRBD2 matching over 7 bases. This CDR3 has 15 residues. V gave up 3 bases and J gave up 4 bases; unmatched junction bases: 8. The germline V gene has CDR1 ENHRY and CDR2 SYGVKD. CDR3 sequence reads: CAISDAAGTGETQYF. CDR3 nucleotides: TGTGCCATCAGTGACGCAGCGGGAACGGGAGAGACCCAGTACTTC.

The chain recombines TRBV6-1 with TRBJ1-2; D gene unclear. V lost 5 bases and J lost 6, with 13 bases in between. Germline V gene sequence: CDR1 MNHNS, CDR2 SASEGT. CDR3 size: 13 residues. This chain's CDR3 is CASSTPRLDGYTF. The CDR3 DNA reads TGTGCCAGCAGTACCCCCCGGCTCGATGGCTACACCTTC.

This clonotype came up a few times. The rearrangement links TRBV24-1 to TRBJ2-1, with TRBD2 matching over 8 bases. Germline V gene data show CDR1 as KGHDR and CDR2 as SFDVKD. V was clipped by 1 base and J by 4 bases; unmatched bases: 2. This CDR3 region has 15 residues. This chain's CDR3 is CATSDFERGYNEQFF. The DNA for the CDR3 is TGTGCCACCAGTGATTTCGAGCGGGGGTACAATGAGCAGTTCTTC.

The chain employs TRBV30 and TRBJ1-2; D may be TRBD1 (5 bases). Germline CDR1 reads GTSNPN; CDR2 reads SVGIG (reference sequence). The CDR3 has 12 residues. V lost 2 bases, J lost 3 bases, and 7 bases lay in between. DNA of the CDR3: TGTGCCTGGAGTACGGGGGACTATGGCTACACCTTC. Translation: CAWSTGDYGYTF.

This clonotype was found a few times. J is TRBJ1-2 and V is TRBV28, with D unresolved. Germline V gene sequence: CDR1 MDHEN, CDR2 SYDVKM. CDR3 length equals 13 residues. CDR3 in DNA: TGTGCGGTCGACCGACCTCCTAACTATGGCTACACCTTC. Amino acid sequence: CAVDRPPNYGYTF.

This chain connects TRBV7-2 to TRBJ2-7; D may match TRBD1 or TRBD2 (5 bases each). The CDR3 sequence is 15 residues long. The V end was cut by 3 bases, the J end by 6 bases, with 18 bases between. Germline V gives CDR1 SGHTA, CDR2 FQGNSA. As DNA, the CDR3 is TGTGCCAGCAGCTTGACGAGGACTGGGGCGCTCGAGCAGTACTTC. Protein sequence: CASSLTRTGALEQYF.

This clonotype has only a few counts. This chain uses TRBV7-2 with TRBJ2-3, with unresolved D. Trimming removed 5 bases from V and 6 bases from J, with 12 bases in between. CDR3 length: 13 residues. CDR1 is SGHTA and CDR2 is FQGNSA in the germline V gene. The CDR3 sequence: CASSPPLGDTQYF. The CDR3 region has the DNA TGTGCCAGCAGCCCGCCCCTGGGGGATACGCAGTATTTT. Together with reference TRBV7-2 and TRBJ2-3, the CDR3 gives the full variable domain: GAGVSQSPSNKVTEKGKDVELRCDPISGHTALYWYRQSLGQGLEFLIYFQGNSAPDKSGLPSDRFSAERTGGSVSTLTIQRTQQEDSAVYLCASSPPLGDTQYFGPGTRLTVL.